This is a list of T cell receptor beta chains from one sample in a study of T cells in Graves' hyperthyroidism and ophthalmopathy. TCRdb itself ran the multiplex PCR reads through MiXCR, one entry per CDR3 protein. The data hold around 350,000 distinct CDR3 sequences, with roughly 13% observed a single time. Sequencing was done on a sample of blood. The receptor set was obtained from a woman under 30 with Graves' hyperthyroidism. Both conserved end residues are part of each CDR3. The D gene is left open where the match is weak. Clone size is given for some rows only: seen once, a few or many times, or a class if the clone is expanded.

V gene: TRBV19; J gene: TRBJ1-5; D gene: TRBD1; clone size: few; CDR3 DNA: TGTGCCAGTAGCCGACAGGGAGGTACCAATCAGCCCCAGCATTTT; CDR3 protein: CASSRQGGTNQPQHF
V gene: TRBV7-2; J gene: TRBJ2-1; D gene: -; clone size: -; CDR3 DNA: TGTGCCAGCAGCTTACATCAGGACTCCTACAATGAGCAGTTCTTC; CDR3 protein: CASSLHQDSYNEQFF
V gene: TRBV5-4; J gene: TRBJ2-3; D gene: -; clone size: few; CDR3 DNA: TGTGCCAGCAGCTTGGAAGATGCAGATACGCAGTATTTT; CDR3 protein: CASSLEDADTQYF
V gene: TRBV11-2; J gene: TRBJ1-1; D gene: -; clone size: few; CDR3 DNA: TGTGCCAGCAGATCGAACGGACTTATGAACACTGAAGCTTTCTTT; CDR3 protein: CASRSNGLMNTEAFF
V gene: TRBV14; J gene: TRBJ2-1; D gene: TRBD2; clone size: -; CDR3 DNA: TGTGCCAGCAGCCAAGATACAGTCGGGCTAGCGGGGGGTTCCTACAATGAGCAGTTCTTC; CDR3 protein: CASSQDTVGLAGGSYNEQFF
V gene: TRBV30; J gene: TRBJ1-5; D gene: -; clone size: few; CDR3 DNA: TGTGCCTGGAGTCCAAGGACAGTGGCTTTATATAGCAATCAGCCCCAGCATTTT; CDR3 protein: CAWSPRTVALYSNQPQHF
V gene: TRBV27; J gene: TRBJ2-7; D gene: -; clone size: many; CDR3 DNA: TGTGCCAGCAGCCCGGTCATTAGTCGGGCAGACTTAAGGCAGTACTTC; CDR3 protein: CASSPVISRADLRQYF
V gene: TRBV20-1; J gene: TRBJ1-5; D gene: TRBD1; clone size: many; CDR3 DNA: TGCAGTGCTAGGGACAGGGTCGACCAGCCCCAGCATTTT; CDR3 protein: CSARDRVDQPQHF
V gene: TRBV2; J gene: TRBJ2-4; D gene: -; clone size: -; CDR3 DNA: TGTGCCAGCAAGGAGGGGGCGACCGAAAACATTCAGTACTTC; CDR3 protein: CASKEGATENIQYF
V gene: TRBV29-1; J gene: TRBJ1-5; D gene: TRBD1; clone size: many; CDR3 DNA: TGCAGCGTTATGACAGGGAACGGCAATCAGCCCCAGCATTTT; CDR3 protein: CSVMTGNGNQPQHF
V gene: TRBV20-1; J gene: TRBJ1-1; D gene: -; clone size: few; CDR3 DNA: TGCAGTGCTAGTTCCATCGACACTGAAGCTTTCTTT; CDR3 protein: CSASSIDTEAFF
V gene: TRBV20-1; J gene: TRBJ1-4; D gene: TRBD1; clone size: -; CDR3 DNA: TGCAGTGCTCGGGACAGGGGTAATGAAAAACTGCTTTTT; CDR3 protein: CSARDRGNEKLLF
V gene: TRBV12-3/TRBV12-4; J gene: TRBJ2-1; D gene: -; clone size: many; CDR3 DNA: TGTGCCAGCAGTCCTGTCGGCGGTGAGCAGTTCTTC; CDR3 protein: CASSPVGGEQFF
V gene: TRBV20-1; J gene: TRBJ2-3; D gene: TRBD2; clone size: -; CDR3 DNA: TGCAGTGCTAGAGGGACTAGCGGGCGGGGGAGGGATACGCAGTATTTT; CDR3 protein: CSARGTSGRGRDTQYF
V gene: TRBV6-2/TRBV6-3; J gene: TRBJ2-3; D gene: TRBD1; clone size: many; CDR3 DNA: TGTGCCAGCAGCTACCCGGGACAGGGTAGAGCTACGCAGTATTTT; CDR3 protein: CASSYPGQGRATQYF
V gene: TRBV3-1; J gene: TRBJ2-7; D gene: -; clone size: many; CDR3 DNA: TGTGCCAGCAGCCAAGAATATGGCGAGATCGAGCAGTACTTC; CDR3 protein: CASSQEYGEIEQYF
V gene: TRBV29-1; J gene: TRBJ2-3; D gene: -; clone size: many; CDR3 DNA: TGCAGCGTCCGGGTCCTACACAATACGCAGTATTTT; CDR3 protein: CSVRVLHNTQYF
V gene: TRBV28; J gene: TRBJ2-5; D gene: TRBD2; clone size: -; CDR3 DNA: TGTGCCAGCAGCTCGGTGGCTAGCGGGGGGGCCGAGAGAGAGACCCAGTACTTC; CDR3 protein: CASSSVASGGAERETQYF
V gene: TRBV10-3; J gene: TRBJ1-1; D gene: -; clone size: -; CDR3 DNA: TGTGCCTCCTTAGGGGGGGCCGAAGCTTTCTTT; CDR3 protein: CASLGGAEAFF
V gene: TRBV2; J gene: TRBJ2-3; D gene: TRBD2; clone size: many; CDR3 DNA: TGTGCCAGCAGTGTCAGCGGGGGAGAAGGAGATACGCAGTATTTT; CDR3 protein: CASSVSGGEGDTQYF
V gene: TRBV6-1; J gene: TRBJ1-3; D gene: -; clone size: -; CDR3 DNA: TGTGCCAGCACCCGGGAGGCAGGCCCGAGCTCTGGAAACACCATATATTTT; CDR3 protein: CASTREAGPSSGNTIYF
V gene: TRBV9; J gene: TRBJ2-7; D gene: TRBD2; clone size: -; CDR3 DNA: TGTGCCAGCAGCCCATATAGCGGGGGAGGGTACGAGCAGTACTTC; CDR3 protein: CASSPYSGGGYEQYF
V gene: TRBV4-1; J gene: TRBJ1-6; D gene: TRBD1; clone size: -; CDR3 DNA: TGCGCCAGCAGCCAAGGTTTAGGCAGGGGGCGGAATTCACCCCTCCACTTT; CDR3 protein: CASSQGLGRGRNSPLHF
V gene: TRBV4-1; J gene: TRBJ1-2; D gene: TRBD1; clone size: few; CDR3 DNA: TGCGCCAGCAGCCCGGGACAGCGGATTCAAGCTAACTATGGCTACACCTTC; CDR3 protein: CASSPGQRIQANYGYTF
V gene: TRBV11-3; J gene: TRBJ2-3; D gene: -; clone size: few; CDR3 DNA: TGTGCCAGCAGCTTATATAGCGGCCCTGGGACAGATACGCAGTATTTT; CDR3 protein: CASSLYSGPGTDTQYF
V gene: TRBV28; J gene: TRBJ2-7; D gene: -; clone size: many; CDR3 DNA: TGTGCCAGCAGTTACAGGACAGCCTACGAGCAGTACTTC; CDR3 protein: CASSYRTAYEQYF
V gene: TRBV20-1; J gene: TRBJ2-5; D gene: TRBD2; clone size: many; CDR3 DNA: TGCAGTGCTAGAGATCTCCTGGCGGGAGGTCTTCAAGAGACCCAGTACTTC; CDR3 protein: CSARDLLAGGLQETQYF
V gene: TRBV11-2; J gene: TRBJ1-3; D gene: -; clone size: many; CDR3 DNA: TGTGCCAGCAGCTTAGGAGTACCCTCGAAGGGAAACACCATATATTTT; CDR3 protein: CASSLGVPSKGNTIYF
V gene: TRBV5-1; J gene: TRBJ1-1; D gene: TRBD1; clone size: many; CDR3 DNA: TGCGCCAGCAGCGTGCCGGGACAGCTGAACACTGAAGCTTTCTTT; CDR3 protein: CASSVPGQLNTEAFF
V gene: TRBV28; J gene: TRBJ2-3; D gene: TRBD2; clone size: many; CDR3 DNA: TGTGCCAGCTCGGGGGGGGGGTGGACAGATACGCAGTATTTT; CDR3 protein: CASSGGGWTDTQYF
V gene: TRBV11-2; J gene: TRBJ2-1; D gene: TRBD1; clone size: many; CDR3 DNA: TGTGCCAGCAGGACGCCCGGGACAGGGATCAATGAGCAGTTCTTC; CDR3 protein: CASRTPGTGINEQFF
V gene: TRBV6-1; J gene: TRBJ1-1; D gene: TRBD1; clone size: -; CDR3 DNA: TGTGCCAGCAGGGGAACGGACAGGGCGAACACTGAAGCTTTCTTT; CDR3 protein: CASRGTDRANTEAFF
V gene: TRBV7-3; J gene: TRBJ2-1; D gene: TRBD2; clone size: many; CDR3 DNA: TGTGCCAGCAGTTCCCCCGGGACTAGCGGTGGGAATGAGCAGTTCTTC; CDR3 protein: CASSSPGTSGGNEQFF
V gene: TRBV2; J gene: TRBJ2-3; D gene: -; clone size: -; CDR3 DNA: TGTGCCAGCAGTGAAGAGGTAGTACCCGGGACCCCGGGAGATACGCAGTATTTT; CDR3 protein: CASSEEVVPGTPGDTQYF
V gene: TRBV19; J gene: TRBJ1-5; D gene: -; clone size: -; CDR3 DNA: TGTGCCAGTAGGGCCGGGTGGGAAGGCAATCAGCCCCAGCATTTT; CDR3 protein: CASRAGWEGNQPQHF
V gene: TRBV28; J gene: TRBJ1-2; D gene: -; clone size: many; CDR3 DNA: TGTGCCAGCAGCCAATCGGGGACGGGGTATGGCTACACCTTC; CDR3 protein: CASSQSGTGYGYTF
V gene: TRBV7-9; J gene: TRBJ1-2; D gene: -; clone size: -; CDR3 DNA: TGTGCCAGCAGCTATGGCCCCTCGTATGGCTACACCTTC; CDR3 protein: CASSYGPSYGYTF
V gene: TRBV12-3/TRBV12-4; J gene: TRBJ2-1; D gene: TRBD2; clone size: -; CDR3 DNA: TGTGCCAGCAGACCATTAGCGGGTCCCTACAATGAGCAGTTCTTC; CDR3 protein: CASRPLAGPYNEQFF
V gene: TRBV7-9; J gene: TRBJ2-1; D gene: TRBD2; clone size: -; CDR3 DNA: TGTGCCAGCAGCTTGAGGACTAGCGTCTACAATGAGCAGTTCTTC; CDR3 protein: CASSLRTSVYNEQFF
V gene: TRBV9; J gene: TRBJ2-5; D gene: TRBD2; clone size: few; CDR3 DNA: TGTGCCAGCAGCGAGTTGGGGGGGATAGAGACCCAGTACTTC; CDR3 protein: CASSELGGIETQYF
V gene: TRBV6-1; J gene: TRBJ1-2; D gene: -; clone size: few; CDR3 DNA: TGTGCCAGCAGTGAAAATGCCAGGGGCAGTGGCTACACCTTC; CDR3 protein: CASSENARGSGYTF
V gene: TRBV4-1; J gene: TRBJ2-1; D gene: -; clone size: -; CDR3 DNA: TGCGCCAGCAGCCACGACGTACGCCGGGACTCCCTTTGGAGAAATGAGCAGTTCTTC; CDR3 protein: CASSHDVRRDSLWRNEQFF
V gene: TRBV6-5; J gene: TRBJ2-5; D gene: TRBD2; clone size: many; CDR3 DNA: TGTGCCAGCAGTTACTCTGGCGGGGGGACGCAAGAGACCCAGTACTTC; CDR3 protein: CASSYSGGGTQETQYF
V gene: TRBV2; J gene: TRBJ1-2; D gene: -; clone size: many; CDR3 DNA: TGTGCCAGCAGTGACGACGCAGCTAACTATGGCTACACCTTC; CDR3 protein: CASSDDAANYGYTF
V gene: TRBV5-5; J gene: TRBJ2-1; D gene: TRBD2; clone size: many; CDR3 DNA: TGTGCCAGCAGCTTTGAACTAGCGGGAGTCGAGCAGTTCTTC; CDR3 protein: CASSFELAGVEQFF
V gene: TRBV7-2; J gene: TRBJ2-7; D gene: TRBD1; clone size: many; CDR3 DNA: TGTGCCAGCAGCGCACAGGGGTACGAGCAGTACTTC; CDR3 protein: CASSAQGYEQYF
V gene: TRBV6-2/TRBV6-3; J gene: TRBJ2-5; D gene: TRBD1; clone size: many; CDR3 DNA: TGTGCCAGCAGTTACACAGGGGGCCTAGAGACCCAGTACTTC; CDR3 protein: CASSYTGGLETQYF
V gene: TRBV9; J gene: TRBJ2-7; D gene: TRBD2; clone size: many; CDR3 DNA: TGTGCCAGCAGCACGAGCGGGAGCACGCAGTACTTC; CDR3 protein: CASSTSGSTQYF
V gene: TRBV13; J gene: TRBJ1-1; D gene: -; clone size: many; CDR3 DNA: TGTGCCAGCAGCTTAGGCCCCACGTCGGCTTTCTTT; CDR3 protein: CASSLGPTSAFF
V gene: TRBV12-3/TRBV12-4; J gene: TRBJ2-7; D gene: -; clone size: -; CDR3 DNA: TGTGCCAGCCTTTATTCGGCCCTAGGGGAGCAGTACTTC; CDR3 protein: CASLYSALGEQYF